This T cell receptor (beta chain) comes out of a study of human T cells and chemical hapten exposure. Time point of the sample: pre-sensitization, week 0. Regarding treatment: therapeutic diphenylcyclopropenone sensitization with weekly scalp DPC. The germline gives CDR1 KGHDR, CDR2 SFDVKD. CDR3 length: 16 residues. V trimming: 0 bases; J trimming: 3 bases; junction bases outside the gene matches: 2. Comments on this clonotype: Its antigen is as yet unknown.

Study-wide findings and caveats: Sensitizing to DPC left TCRs with a frequency above 1 in 1000 unaltered. Expanded TCRs showed more large CDR3 clusters than pre-sensitization or healthy control sets.

Individual cDNA molecules each carried unique molecular identifiers attached by the library. TCRdb re-called the RACE reads through MiXCR, storing one row per CDR3 protein. The profile covers about 180,000 distinct CDR3 sequences, with around 30% appearing a single time and about 2.7% taken by the ten largest. Sequences were derived from whole blood, sampled in connection with sensitization to the hapten diphenylcyclopropenone (DPC). The chain employs TRBV24-1 and TRBJ2-2; 8 positions agree with TRBD2. The TCR comes from a woman in her 30s with alopecia areata. Some clones in this sample may be carry-over from other donors' samples. CDR3 DNA sequence: TGTGCCACCAGTGATTTGAGCGGGAGCTACACCGGGGAGCTGTTTTTT. Its translation: CATSDLSGSYTGELFF.